Listed below are T cell receptor beta chains from one sample, sequenced in a study of shared clonotypes between healthy human individuals. The repertoire was sequenced with immunoSEQ multiplex PCR; TCRdb's copy has only in-frame clones and lacks some. The top ten hold roughly a quarter of the sample, which has about 120,000 clones, under 70% seen once. Sequenced material: memory CD8+ T cells sorted from blood. Receptors were obtained from a woman in her 30s in good health. Both conserved end residues are part of each CDR3. The order of the fields is V gene, D gene, J gene, clone size, CDR3 protein, CDR3 DNA. D genes are given only for firm matches. Expanded clones are given a class, and other clones once, few, many or no size at all.

v_gene: TRBV11-2
d_gene: TRBD1
j_gene: TRBJ1-1
abundance: -
CDR3aa: CASSLKGARFTEAFF
CDR3nt: TGTGCCAGCAGCTTGAAGGGGGCGCGTTTCACTGAAGCTTTCTTT

v_gene: TRBV7-9
d_gene: TRBD2
j_gene: TRBJ2-1
abundance: many
CDR3aa: CASSPLGGSGYNEQFF
CDR3nt: TGTGCCAGCAGCCCCCTGGGCGGGAGCGGTTACAATGAGCAGTTCTTC

v_gene: TRBV6-6
d_gene: -
j_gene: TRBJ2-5
abundance: -
CDR3aa: CASQGRFQETQYF
CDR3nt: TGTGCCAGCCAAGGACGGTTCCAAGAGACCCAGTACTTC

v_gene: TRBV14
d_gene: TRBD1
j_gene: TRBJ1-1
abundance: -
CDR3aa: CASSDSGGALETEAFF
CDR3nt: TGTGCCAGCAGCGATTCAGGGGGCGCATTGGAAACTGAAGCTTTCTTT

v_gene: TRBV7-9
d_gene: TRBD1
j_gene: TRBJ1-2
abundance: -
CDR3aa: CASSSSQGAHGYTF
CDR3nt: TGTGCCAGCAGCTCGTCGCAGGGGGCGCATGGCTACACCTTC

v_gene: TRBV7-9
d_gene: -
j_gene: TRBJ2-7
abundance: -
CDR3aa: CASSLVTSSYEQYF
CDR3nt: TGTGCCAGCAGCTTAGTTACCAGCTCCTACGAGCAGTACTTC

v_gene: TRBV9
d_gene: -
j_gene: TRBJ1-2
abundance: few
CDR3aa: CASSVNDGYTF
CDR3nt: TGTGCCAGCAGCGTAAATGATGGCTACACCTTC

v_gene: TRBV28
d_gene: TRBD1
j_gene: TRBJ2-5
abundance: -
CDR3aa: CASSLTSGGQETQYF
CDR3nt: TGTGCCAGCAGTTTAACCTCAGGGGGTCAAGAGACCCAGTACTTC

v_gene: TRBV4-2
d_gene: -
j_gene: TRBJ2-1
abundance: -
CDR3aa: CASSQEEGHYNEQFF
CDR3nt: TGTGCCAGCAGCCAAGAAGAGGGGCACTACAATGAGCAGTTCTTC

v_gene: TRBV7-8
d_gene: TRBD2
j_gene: TRBJ2-7
abundance: -
CDR3aa: CASSSGTSRYEQYF
CDR3nt: TGTGCCAGCAGCTCTGGGACTAGCCGCTACGAGCAGTACTTC

v_gene: TRBV2
d_gene: -
j_gene: TRBJ2-1
abundance: -
CDR3aa: CASSILDSYNEQFF
CDR3nt: TGTGCCAGCAGCATCCTTGACTCCTACAATGAGCAGTTCTTC

v_gene: TRBV6-1
d_gene: TRBD1
j_gene: TRBJ2-7
abundance: -
CDR3aa: CASSDPWTGWTIIPYEQYF
CDR3nt: TGTGCCAGCAGTGATCCGTGGACAGGGTGGACCATTATCCCCTACGAGCAGTACTTC

v_gene: TRBV6-6
d_gene: -
j_gene: TRBJ1-1
abundance: -
CDR3aa: CASSPTLNTEAFF
CDR3nt: TGTGCCAGCAGCCCTACACTGAACACTGAAGCTTTCTTT

v_gene: TRBV5-5
d_gene: TRBD1
j_gene: TRBJ2-7
abundance: once
CDR3aa: CASSLDRSWFEQYF
CDR3nt: TGTGCCAGCAGCCTGGACAGGAGTTGGTTCGAGCAGTACTTC

v_gene: TRBV18
d_gene: -
j_gene: TRBJ2-1
abundance: -
CDR3aa: CASSPPPDFYNEQFF
CDR3nt: TGTGCCAGCTCACCACCTCCAGATTTCTACAATGAGCAGTTCTTC

v_gene: TRBV5-5
d_gene: -
j_gene: TRBJ2-7
abundance: -
CDR3aa: CASSTAASYEQYF
CDR3nt: TGTGCCAGCAGTACAGCCGCCTCCTACGAGCAGTACTTC

v_gene: TRBV9
d_gene: -
j_gene: TRBJ1-1
abundance: -
CDR3aa: CASSVEGDFGTEAFF
CDR3nt: TGTGCCAGCAGCGTAGAGGGGGACTTCGGGACTGAAGCTTTCTTT

v_gene: TRBV11-2
d_gene: -
j_gene: TRBJ2-1
abundance: -
CDR3aa: CASSLVSPGPDNEQFF
CDR3nt: TGTGCCAGCAGCTTAGTTTCCCCCGGGCCTGACAATGAGCAGTTCTTC

v_gene: TRBV2
d_gene: -
j_gene: TRBJ2-7
abundance: few
CDR3aa: CASSDANPYEQYF
CDR3nt: TGTGCCAGCAGTGATGCCAATCCCTACGAGCAGTACTTC

v_gene: TRBV19
d_gene: -
j_gene: TRBJ1-1
abundance: few
CDR3aa: CASSIGNRNTEAFF
CDR3nt: TGTGCCAGTAGTATCGGGAACAGGAACACTGAAGCTTTCTTT

v_gene: TRBV5-4
d_gene: -
j_gene: TRBJ1-2
abundance: -
CDR3aa: CASSWEGGDNYGYTF
CDR3nt: TGTGCCAGCAGCTGGGAAGGGGGTGACAACTATGGCTACACCTTC

v_gene: TRBV10-3
d_gene: TRBD1
j_gene: TRBJ1-3
abundance: -
CDR3aa: CAISSRTGLGNTIYF
CDR3nt: TGTGCCATCAGCTCCCGGACAGGGCTTGGAAACACCATATATTTT

v_gene: TRBV5-1
d_gene: -
j_gene: TRBJ2-7
abundance: few
CDR3aa: CASSLERANEWDREQYF
CDR3nt: TGCGCCAGCAGCTTGGAACGGGCCAACGAATGGGACCGCGAGCAGTACTTC

v_gene: TRBV6-4
d_gene: TRBD2
j_gene: TRBJ2-1
abundance: -
CDR3aa: CASSEDLAENNEQFF
CDR3nt: TGTGCCAGCAGTGAGGATCTAGCGGAGAACAATGAGCAGTTCTTC

v_gene: TRBV7-3
d_gene: -
j_gene: TRBJ2-7
abundance: -
CDR3aa: CASSLFGTHYEQYF
CDR3nt: TGTGCCAGCAGCTTATTCGGGACCCACTACGAGCAGTACTTC

v_gene: TRBV13
d_gene: -
j_gene: TRBJ2-7
abundance: -
CDR3aa: CASSSEATKQYF
CDR3nt: TGTGCCAGCAGCTCCGAAGCTACGAAGCAGTACTTC

v_gene: TRBV6-1
d_gene: -
j_gene: TRBJ1-2
abundance: -
CDR3aa: CASSEGDTVYGYTF
CDR3nt: TGTGCCAGCAGTGAAGGAGACACCGTCTATGGCTACACCTTC

v_gene: TRBV4-2
d_gene: -
j_gene: TRBJ1-1
abundance: once
CDR3aa: CASRRGRSNTEAFF
CDR3nt: TGTGCCAGTCGCCGGGGCAGGTCGAACACTGAAGCTTTCTTT

v_gene: TRBV2
d_gene: -
j_gene: TRBJ1-2
abundance: many
CDR3aa: CASIRGLKYYTF
CDR3nt: TGTGCCAGCATTCGGGGGCTGAAGTACTACACCTTC

v_gene: TRBV7-9
d_gene: -
j_gene: TRBJ1-2
abundance: once
CDR3aa: CASSLQGASNYGYTF
CDR3nt: TGTGCCAGCAGCTTACAGGGAGCGTCTAACTATGGCTACACCTTC

v_gene: TRBV6-6
d_gene: TRBD1
j_gene: TRBJ1-3
abundance: -
CDR3aa: CASIGTAGNTIYF
CDR3nt: TGTGCCAGCATTGGGACAGCTGGAAACACCATATATTTT

v_gene: TRBV29-1
d_gene: -
j_gene: TRBJ1-2
abundance: -
CDR3aa: CSVVGTGGIYGYTF
CDR3nt: TGCAGCGTTGTCGGGACGGGGGGGATCTATGGCTACACCTTC

v_gene: TRBV7-9
d_gene: -
j_gene: TRBJ1-2
abundance: -
CDR3aa: CASSEGEVRLYGYTF
CDR3nt: TGTGCCAGCAGTGAGGGGGAGGTCCGATTATATGGCTACACCTTC

v_gene: TRBV6-1
d_gene: -
j_gene: TRBJ2-5
abundance: medium-sized
CDR3aa: CASSERAEIETQYF
CDR3nt: TGTGCCAGCAGTGAAAGAGCTGAGATAGAGACCCAGTACTTC

v_gene: TRBV10-1
d_gene: -
j_gene: TRBJ1-1
abundance: many
CDR3aa: CASSARIENTEAFF
CDR3nt: TGCGCCAGCAGCGCGCGTATAGAGAACACTGAAGCTTTCTTT

v_gene: TRBV29-1
d_gene: -
j_gene: TRBJ1-1
abundance: -
CDR3aa: CSGGDFNTEAFF
CDR3nt: TGCAGCGGGGGAGATTTTAACACTGAAGCTTTCTTT

v_gene: TRBV4-1
d_gene: TRBD1
j_gene: TRBJ1-6
abundance: few
CDR3aa: CASSQDPRQGGNSPLHF
CDR3nt: TGCGCCAGCAGCCAAGATCCCCGACAGGGAGGTAACTCACCCCTCCACTTT

v_gene: TRBV19
d_gene: -
j_gene: TRBJ2-7
abundance: once
CDR3aa: CASSRAAQGLSYEQYF
CDR3nt: TGTGCCAGTAGTAGAGCGGCACAGGGCCTCTCCTACGAGCAGTACTTC

v_gene: TRBV28
d_gene: -
j_gene: TRBJ1-2
abundance: -
CDR3aa: CASSPQLDIYGYTF
CDR3nt: TGTGCCAGCAGTCCCCAATTGGACATCTATGGCTACACCTTC

v_gene: TRBV27
d_gene: -
j_gene: TRBJ1-1
abundance: few
CDR3aa: CASKNDRTNTEAFF
CDR3nt: TGTGCCAGCAAAAACGACAGGACAAACACTGAAGCTTTCTTT

v_gene: TRBV25-1
d_gene: -
j_gene: TRBJ2-7
abundance: -
CDR3aa: CASMDIATYEQYF
CDR3nt: TGTGCCAGCATGGACATCGCCACCTACGAGCAGTACTTC

v_gene: TRBV6-6
d_gene: -
j_gene: TRBJ2-4
abundance: -
CDR3aa: CASSSRDTTIQYF
CDR3nt: TGTGCCAGCAGTTCCCGGGACACCACTATTCAGTACTTC

v_gene: TRBV29-1
d_gene: -
j_gene: TRBJ2-7
abundance: -
CDR3aa: CSVEEWSSYEQYF
CDR3nt: TGCAGCGTTGAAGAGTGGAGCTCCTACGAGCAGTACTTC

v_gene: TRBV9
d_gene: TRBD1
j_gene: TRBJ2-3
abundance: -
CDR3aa: CASSPGQGKWDTQYF
CDR3nt: TGTGCCAGCAGCCCCGGACAGGGGAAGTGGGATACGCAGTATTTT

v_gene: TRBV27
d_gene: -
j_gene: TRBJ1-5
abundance: -
CDR3aa: CASGLQDNQPQHF
CDR3nt: TGTGCCAGCGGACTACAGGACAATCAGCCCCAGCATTTT

v_gene: TRBV6-1
d_gene: -
j_gene: TRBJ1-5
abundance: many
CDR3aa: CASSEDGGSGNQPQHF
CDR3nt: TGTGCCAGCAGTGAAGACGGGGGTTCGGGCAATCAGCCCCAGCATTTT

v_gene: TRBV4-1
d_gene: TRBD2
j_gene: TRBJ2-7
abundance: -
CDR3aa: CASSHGLAGVGEQYF
CDR3nt: TGCGCCAGCAGCCACGGACTAGCGGGAGTGGGCGAGCAGTACTTC

v_gene: TRBV6-4
d_gene: -
j_gene: TRBJ2-3
abundance: -
CDR3aa: CASSPRLDRSTDTQYF
CDR3nt: TGTGCCAGCAGTCCCCGACTAGATAGGAGCACAGATACGCAGTATTTT

v_gene: TRBV28
d_gene: TRBD1
j_gene: TRBJ1-5
abundance: -
CDR3aa: CASSARDRGISNQPQHF
CDR3nt: TGTGCCAGCAGTGCCCGGGACAGGGGAATCAGCAATCAGCCCCAGCATTTT

v_gene: TRBV29-1
d_gene: TRBD1
j_gene: TRBJ2-1
abundance: -
CDR3aa: CSVEGTEESSYNEQFF
CDR3nt: TGCAGCGTCGAAGGGACAGAAGAAAGCTCCTACAATGAGCAGTTCTTC

v_gene: TRBV5-1
d_gene: TRBD2
j_gene: TRBJ2-2
abundance: few
CDR3aa: CASSWSSGSPNTGELFF
CDR3nt: TGCGCCAGCAGCTGGAGTAGCGGGAGTCCGAACACCGGGGAGCTGTTTTTT

v_gene: TRBV7-9
d_gene: TRBD2
j_gene: TRBJ2-7
abundance: -
CDR3aa: CASSLGGVRLAEYEQYF
CDR3nt: TGTGCCAGCAGCTTAGGGGGGGTTCGACTAGCGGAATACGAGCAGTACTTC